Listed below are T cell receptor beta chains from one sample, sequenced in a study of shared clonotypes between healthy human individuals. TCRdb's table, derived via immunoSEQ multiplex PCR, lists solely in-frame clones and lacks some. Of roughly 1.5 million clones listed, under 99% are singletons. The sequenced sample consisted of naive CD4+ T cells sorted from blood. The receptors here all came from a man in his thirties or forties in good health. CDR3s include the opening cysteine and the closing phenylalanine or tryptophan. Fields, in order: CDR3 length, V gene, clone size, J gene, D gene, CDR3 protein, CDR3 DNA. D genes are given only for firm matches. Expanded clones are given a class, and other clones once, few, many or no size at all.

len: 12
v_gene: TRBV9
abundance: .
j_gene: TRBJ2-7
d_gene: .
CDR3aa: CASSPGVGEQYF
CDR3nt: TGTGCCAGCAGCCCGGGGGTGGGCGAGCAGTACTTC

len: 14
v_gene: TRBV19
abundance: .
j_gene: TRBJ2-7
d_gene: .
CDR3aa: CASSSPGVTYEQYF
CDR3nt: TGTGCCAGTAGCTCGCCGGGTGTAACCTACGAGCAGTACTTC

len: 13
v_gene: TRBV6-1
abundance: .
j_gene: TRBJ2-5
d_gene: .
CDR3aa: CASRGYGLETQYF
CDR3nt: TGTGCCAGCAGGGGTTATGGATTAGAGACCCAGTACTTC

len: 13
v_gene: TRBV5-6
abundance: .
j_gene: TRBJ2-7
d_gene: .
CDR3aa: CASSPTRTYEQYF
CDR3nt: TGTGCCAGCAGCCCGACACGGACCTACGAGCAGTACTTC

len: 16
v_gene: TRBV19
abundance: .
j_gene: TRBJ1-1
d_gene: TRBD1
CDR3aa: CASSIDLRQGATEAFF
CDR3nt: TGTGCCAGTAGTATAGATCTGAGACAGGGGGCGACTGAAGCTTTCTTT

len: 15
v_gene: TRBV7-6
abundance: .
j_gene: TRBJ2-1
d_gene: TRBD2
CDR3aa: CASSPTSGSYNEQFF
CDR3nt: TGTGCCAGCAGTCCGACTAGCGGGAGCTACAATGAGCAGTTCTTC

len: 16
v_gene: TRBV5-8
abundance: once
j_gene: TRBJ2-2
d_gene: .
CDR3aa: CASTGYAGSATGELFF
CDR3nt: TGTGCCAGCACCGGATATGCGGGTTCGGCCACCGGGGAGCTGTTTTTT

len: 12
v_gene: TRBV10-1
abundance: .
j_gene: TRBJ2-2
d_gene: .
CDR3aa: CASSYRTGELFF
CDR3nt: TGCGCCAGCAGTTACCGCACCGGGGAGCTGTTTTTT

len: 15
v_gene: TRBV27
abundance: .
j_gene: TRBJ2-1
d_gene: TRBD2
CDR3aa: CASSFRLAGFNEQFF
CDR3nt: TGTGCCAGCAGTTTCCGGCTAGCGGGTTTCAATGAGCAGTTCTTC

len: 16
v_gene: TRBV10-1
abundance: .
j_gene: TRBJ2-1
d_gene: .
CDR3aa: CASSESVTGAYNEQFF
CDR3nt: TGCGCCAGCAGTGAGTCGGTCACGGGGGCCTACAATGAGCAGTTCTTC

len: 14
v_gene: TRBV5-1
abundance: .
j_gene: TRBJ2-5
d_gene: TRBD2
CDR3aa: CASSQAGRQETQYF
CDR3nt: TGCGCCAGCAGCCAAGCGGGACGACAAGAGACCCAGTACTTC

len: 14
v_gene: TRBV9
abundance: .
j_gene: TRBJ1-2
d_gene: .
CDR3aa: CASSVALAPYGYTF
CDR3nt: TGTGCCAGCAGCGTAGCACTAGCCCCCTATGGCTACACCTTC

len: 13
v_gene: TRBV7-3
abundance: .
j_gene: TRBJ1-1
d_gene: .
CDR3aa: CASSSEEWTEAFF
CDR3nt: TGTGCCAGCAGCTCGGAGGAGTGGACTGAAGCTTTCTTT

len: 12
v_gene: TRBV2
abundance: .
j_gene: TRBJ2-1
d_gene: .
CDR3aa: CASITDSPEQFF
CDR3nt: TGTGCCAGCATTACCGACAGCCCAGAGCAGTTCTTC

len: 15
v_gene: TRBV25-1
abundance: .
j_gene: TRBJ2-4
d_gene: TRBD2
CDR3aa: CASSEVAGNKNIQYF
CDR3nt: TGTGCCAGCAGTGAAGTAGCGGGGAACAAAAACATTCAGTACTTC

len: 15
v_gene: TRBV5-1
abundance: .
j_gene: TRBJ2-5
d_gene: .
CDR3aa: CASSLRRPEGETQYF
CDR3nt: TGCGCCAGCAGTCTACGTCGACCGGAGGGGGAGACCCAGTACTTC

len: 13
v_gene: TRBV18
abundance: .
j_gene: TRBJ2-5
d_gene: TRBD1
CDR3aa: CASSPRTGETQYF
CDR3nt: TGTGCCAGCTCACCGAGGACAGGGGAGACCCAGTACTTC

len: 17
v_gene: TRBV14
abundance: .
j_gene: TRBJ1-3
d_gene: .
CDR3aa: CASSQDYGSSSGNTIYF
CDR3nt: TGTGCCAGCAGCCAAGATTATGGGAGTAGCTCTGGAAACACCATATATTTT